The 23 T cell receptor beta chains in this list originate from one sample, sequenced in a study of shared clonotypes between healthy human individuals. This table comes from immunoSEQ multiplex PCR, and its TCRdb copy is limited to in-frame clones, with some not included. The table shows just over 2,000,000 clones, with approximately 95% occurring only once. Material: naive CD4+ T cells sorted from blood. Subset noted: CD45RA+ positively selected. These receptors all stem from a man between 18 and 29 years old in good health.

The chain carries TRBV27 and TRBJ1-5, with D perhaps matching TRBD1 (6 bases). The CDR3 has 17 amino acids. V shed 1 base and J shed 4 bases, with 17 bases lying between them. Germline lookup yields CDR1 MNHEY and CDR2 SMNVEV (reference sequence). The CDR3 nucleotides are TGTGCCAGCAGTTTATTTTTCCGGACAGAAGATAATCAGCCCCAGCATTTT. Its translation: CASSLFFRTEDNQPQHF.

Note on this clone: Other nucleotide sequences in the sample specify the same CDR3. V and J are TRBV2 and TRBJ2-5; 9 nucleotides line up with TRBD1. The V segment lost 6 bases and the J segment 2 bases; nucleotides outside the gene matches: 4. Per germline, CDR1 SNHLY and CDR2 FYNNEI. The CDR3 length is 14 residues. CDR3 in DNA: TGTGCCAGCAGCCTTGACAGGGGGCAAGAGACCCAGTACTTC. Protein product: CASSLDRGQETQYF.

The V and J genes are TRBV9 and TRBJ2-5, with 7 bases that match TRBD2. The CDR3 is 16 amino acids. V shed 2 bases, J shed 2 bases, and the junction held 9 bases outside the gene matches. CDR1 SGDLS and CDR2 YYNGEE come from the germline V gene. The CDR3 bases are TGTGCCAGCAGCGTGGGAGCGGGGCTGGGACAAGAGACCCAGTACTTC. Amino acid sequence: CASSVGAGLGQETQYF. The full variable domain, in which reference TRBV9 and TRBJ2-5 provide the parts outside the CDR3, is DSGVTQTPKHLITATGQRVTLRCSPRSGDLSVYWYQQSLDQGLQFLIQYYNGEERAKGNILERFSAQQFPDLHSELNLSSLELGDSALYFCASSVGAGLGQETQYFGPGTRLLVL.

J is TRBJ1-1 and V is TRBV6-1; the D is unclear. The V end lost 6 bases, the J end lost 8 bases, and 16 bases lay between the germline ends. The V gene's germline CDR1 is MNHNS and CDR2 SASEGT. The CDR3 consists of 13 residues. This CDR3 is CASRNPVGSEAFF. In DNA, the CDR3 is TGTGCCAGCAGGAACCCGGTGGGGTCAGAAGCTTTCTTT.

For this clone: In the same sample, other DNA sequences code for this CDR3. The genes are TRBV19 and TRBJ1-6; TRBD1 aligns across 8 bases. J gave up 5 bases and V 3 bases, and 3 bases lay outside the gene matches. The CDR3 is made up of 15 amino acids. Germline CDR1 LNHDA, CDR2 SQIVND (reference sequence). CDR3 sequence (DNA): TGTGCCAGTAGTATTCAGGGGGCAGATAATTCACCCCTCCACTTT. Translation gives CASSIQGADNSPLHF.

This clone was counted a few times. The same CDR3 can be traced to other DNA sequences in this sample. CDR3 sequence: CASSPSTDTQYF. The CDR3 DNA is TGTGCCAGCAGCCCGAGCACAGATACGCAGTATTTT. The chain carries TRBV7-9 and TRBJ2-3; no reliable D call. Germline V gene data show CDR1 as SEHNR and CDR2 as FQNEAQ (reference sequence). Between the trimmed V and J ends, which lost 5 bases and 0 bases, there was a span of 3 bases. The CDR3 is made up of 12 amino acids.

This chain uses TRBV27 with TRBJ1-2, with 7 bases aligning to TRBD1. CDR1 is MNHEY, CDR2 SMNVEV, per germline (reference sequence). CDR3 length: 12 residues. The V gene end was trimmed by 6 bases and the J gene end by 3 bases; junction bases not matched to a gene: 1. The CDR3 DNA reads as TGTGCCAGCAGACAGGGGTACTATGGCTACACCTTC. Residues: CASRQGYYGYTF.

This chain uses TRBV7-9 with TRBJ2-5; no definite D call. Germline V CDR1 and CDR2: SEHNR, FQNEAQ (reference sequence). V was cut by 5 bases and J by 2 bases, with 12 bases left in between. The CDR3 totals 14 residues. CDR3 DNA: TGTGCCAGCAGCCTAACACCGACGCAAGAGACCCAGTACTTC. It codes for CASSLTPTQETQYF.

The V call is TRBV28, the J call TRBJ1-1; D is undetermined. V shed 6 bases and J shed 5 bases, with 13 bases lying between them. Germline V gives CDR1 MDHEN, CDR2 SYDVKM. There are 13 residues in the CDR3. This CDR3 reads CASSAHGWTEAFF. CDR3 sequence (DNA): TGTGCCAGCAGCGCCCACGGGTGGACTGAAGCTTTCTTT.

This clone appeared once. The chain has TRBV4-1 and TRBJ1-5; 9 positions agree with TRBD1. The CDR3 loop spans 15 amino acids. CDR1 and CDR2 (germline): MGHRA, YSYEKL. With V trimmed by 1 base and J by 3 bases, 1 base remained unmatched. Here the CDR3 reads CASSQGDRANQPQHF. The DNA for the CDR3 is TGCGCCAGCAGCCAAGGGGACAGGGCCAATCAGCCCCAGCATTTT.

The V call is TRBV4-3, the J call TRBJ2-1, with 8 nucleotides matching TRBD1. The J segment lost 5 bases and the V segment lost 3 bases, leaving 9 bases of the junction unmatched. Germline CDR1 reads LGHNA; CDR2 reads YSLEER. This CDR3 region has 16 residues. The CDR3: CASSQRRTGFDNEQFF. The CDR3 coding sequence is TGCGCCAGCAGCCAGAGAAGGACAGGGTTTGACAATGAGCAGTTCTTC.

In its sample, this clone was seen once. This could be a read error, since a much larger clone is one nucleotide away. The chain links TRBV6-4 to TRBJ1-2; D gene ambiguous. Germline loops: CDR1 MRHNA, CDR2 SNTAGT. The CDR3 runs to 12 residues. In DNA form, the CDR3 reads TGTGCCAGCAGTGCGGGGTCCTCTGGCTACGCCTTC. Its protein is CASSAGSSGYAF.

The chain has TRBV28 and TRBJ2-5, with a tentative D call TRBD1 (6 bases). Germline V CDR1 and CDR2: MDHEN, SYDVKM. CDR3 length: 13 residues. The V and J ends lost 3 bases and 4 bases respectively, with 9 bases between them. DNA of the CDR3: TGTGCCAGCAGTTTGAAACAGGGAGAGACCCAGTACTTC. This encodes CASSLKQGETQYF.

The rearrangement joins TRBV2 to TRBJ1-2, with TRBD1 matching over 7 bases. Trimming removed 5 bases from V and 6 bases from J; junction bases left unmatched: 12. Germline-derived CDR1 and CDR2 are SNHLY and FYNNEI. CDR3 length: 15 amino acids. This CDR3 reads CASSWEPRGPDGYTF. The DNA for the CDR3 is TGTGCCAGCAGTTGGGAGCCGAGGGGGCCGGATGGCTACACCTTC.

A single count supports this clone. This chain links TRBV14 with TRBJ1-2; D not resolved. Germline CDR1 is SGHDN and CDR2 is FVKESK. The CDR3 is made up of 15 amino acids. V was shortened by 1 base and J by 5 bases, with 14 bases between the two germline ends. The CDR3 loop is CASSQGVASSYGYTF. In nucleotides, the CDR3 is TGTGCCAGCAGCCAAGGTGTAGCTTCCTCGTATGGCTACACCTTC.

This clone was recorded only once. The sample has other DNA sequences that encode this CDR3 too. This chain connects TRBV28 to TRBJ2-7, with D maybe TRBD1 (5 bases). Germline lookup yields CDR1 MDHEN and CDR2 SYDVKM. The CDR3 loop spans 13 amino acids. The CDR3 is CASHLDSSYEQYF. CDR3 bases: TGTGCTAGCCACCTAGACAGCTCCTACGAGCAGTACTTC.

This sequence joins TRBV5-1 and TRBJ1-2; 7 bases agree with TRBD1. Germline loops: CDR1 SGHRS, CDR2 YFSETQ. The CDR3 runs to 18 residues. V shed 5 bases and J 2 bases; nucleotides not matched to a gene: 18. CDR3 DNA: TGCGCCAGCAGACCCGACCTAACGAACAGGGGTGAGAACTATGGCTACACCTTC. It encodes CASRPDLTNRGENYGYTF.

This rearrangement joins TRBV7-9 to TRBJ2-6; D ambiguous. The CDR3 contains 17 residues. Between the trimmed V and J ends, which lost 2 bases and 0 bases, there was a span of 11 bases. Looked up from germline, CDR1 is SEHNR and CDR2 is FQNEAQ (reference sequence). The CDR3 loop reads CASSLRSSSSGANVLTF. CDR3 coding DNA: TGTGCCAGCAGCTTAAGGTCTTCGAGCTCTGGGGCCAACGTCCTGACTTTC.

V and J are TRBV6-5 and TRBJ1-1; D might be TRBD1 (6 bases). The germline V and J ends were trimmed by 4 bases and 6 bases, with 21 bases remaining between them. The CDR3 runs 16 residues. Per the germline V gene, CDR1 is MNHEY and CDR2 is SVGAGI. CDR3 sequence (DNA): TGTGCCAGCAGTTCCCCAACGGGGGGGGCGAGGGCTGAAGCTTTCTTT. This codes for CASSSPTGGARAEAFF.

The V call is TRBV5-1, the J call TRBJ2-7; TRBD1 agrees at 9 bases. There are 15 residues in the CDR3. Germline lookup yields CDR1 SGHRS and CDR2 YFSETQ. The trim removed 4 bases at V and 0 bases at J, leaving 5 bases unmatched. CDR3 sequence (DNA): TGCGCCAGCAGCCCCGGGACAGGGCACTCCTACGAGCAGTACTTC. This encodes CASSPGTGHSYEQYF.

This chain connects TRBV11-2 to TRBJ2-3; 7 bases line up with TRBD2. The CDR3 is 15 residues long. The V segment lost 2 bases and the J segment 9 bases; nucleotides outside the gene matches: 11. Germline V lookup: CDR1 SGHAT, CDR2 FQNNGV. For the CDR3, the DNA is TGTGCCAGCAGCTTAAGGGCGCGGGGAGGGGACACGCAGTATTTT. This sequence encodes CASSLRARGGDTQYF.

The V and J genes are TRBV28 and TRBJ1-4, with 7 bases identical to TRBD1. The J segment lost 8 bases and the V segment lost 3 bases, leaving 9 bases of the junction unmatched. This CDR3 is 15 amino acids long. Germline V lookup: CDR1 MDHEN, CDR2 SYDVKM. The CDR3: CASSFAGGSGEKLFF. CDR3 coding DNA: TGTGCCAGCAGTTTCGCAGGGGGGTCGGGGGAAAAACTGTTTTTT.

Concerning this clone: In the same sample, other DNA sequences code for this CDR3. This chain uses TRBV2 with TRBJ2-7, with D perhaps being TRBD1 or TRBD2 (6 bases each). The CDR3 extends over 14 amino acids. In germline, CDR1 is SNHLY, CDR2 FYNNEI. V lost 6 bases to trimming and J lost 0 bases, with 12 bases between them. The CDR3 reads CASRPGASSYEQYF. The CDR3, as DNA: TGTGCCAGCAGGCCGGGGGCCAGCTCCTACGAGCAGTACTTC.